The 10 T cell receptor beta chains presented below share a single source sample, sequenced in a study of cytomegalovirus exposure and HLA in healthy donors. PCR involved 60 Vbeta and 13 Jbeta primers. TCRdb keeps only in-frame clones here, not all; method: immunoSEQ multiplex PCR. This listing includes 63,000 or so clones. The sample was PBMCs. These receptors were collected from a boy younger than 18 in good health and CMV-seronegative.

This chain connects TRBV10-3 to TRBJ1-4, with 8 nucleotides matching TRBD1. The CDR3 spans 16 residues. The germline gives CDR1 ENHRY, CDR2 SYGVKD. The V gene end was trimmed by 0 bases and the J gene end by 5 bases; junction bases not matched to a gene: 5. The CDR3: CAISESKQGVNEKLFF. The CDR3 nucleotides are TGTGCCATCAGTGAGTCGAAACAGGGGGTGAATGAAAAACTGTTTTTT.

V is TRBV30 and J is TRBJ2-7, with 9 bases fitting TRBD1. This CDR3 is 15 amino acids long. Unmatched junction bases numbered 4, after V lost 1 base and J lost 0 bases. The germline V gene encodes CDR1 GTSNPN and CDR2 SVGIG (reference sequence). The CDR3 region is CAWSGDRESSYEQYF. The CDR3 DNA sequence: TGTGCCTGGAGTGGGGACAGGGAGAGCTCCTACGAGCAGTACTTC. The full variable domain, its missing parts supplied by reference TRBV30 and TRBJ2-7, is SQTIHQWPATLVQPVGSPLSLECTVEGTSNPNLYWYRQAAGRGLQLLFYSVGIGQISSEVPQNLSASRPQDRQFILSSKKLLLSDSGFYLCAWSGDRESSYEQYFGPGTRLTVT.

This sequence joins TRBV7-9 and TRBJ2-5; 11 bases line up with TRBD1. With 5 bases clipped from V and 0 bases from J, the junction kept 11 bases outside the gene matches. The CDR3 consists of 18 residues. The germline CDR1 and CDR2 sequences are SEHNR and FQNEAQ (reference sequence). Here the CDR3 reads CASSLGTGGFLYQETQYF. The CDR3 DNA reads as TGTGCCAGCAGCCTTGGGACAGGGGGATTCCTGTACCAAGAGACCCAGTACTTC.

This chain uses TRBV5-1 with TRBJ2-5, with TRBD2 matching 11 bases. Germline V gives CDR1 SGHRS, CDR2 YFSETQ. V was clipped by 0 bases and J by 2 bases; unmatched bases: 9. The CDR3 runs 18 residues. CDR3 coding DNA: TGCGCCAGCAGCTTGGTGTCTAGCGGGGGGCCGAGTCAAGAGACCCAGTACTTC. Amino acids: CASSLVSSGGPSQETQYF.

The V gene is TRBV6-9, the J gene TRBJ1-3, with D maybe TRBD1 (6 bases). CDR3 length: 14 residues. V was shortened by 10 bases and J by 0 bases, with 13 bases between the two germline ends. Per germline, CDR1 MNHGY and CDR2 SVAAGI. This CDR3 is CATRRGASGNTIYF. The DNA of the CDR3 is TGTGCCACTCGTCGGGGGGCCTCTGGAAACACCATATATTTT.

V usage is TRBV14 and J usage is TRBJ1-2; no clear D gene. V was clipped by 1 base and J by 4 bases, with 10 bases between them. This CDR3 spans 14 amino acids. Germline values: CDR1 SGHDN, CDR2 FVKESK. The CDR3 bases are TGTGCCAGCAGCCAAGGAAACGGAGGCTATGGCTACACCTTC. Translated: CASSQGNGGYGYTF.

This chain connects TRBV28 to TRBJ2-5; D is perhaps TRBD2 (6 bases). The CDR3 length is 15 residues. Germline CDR1 MDHEN, CDR2 SYDVKM. V dropped 5 bases and J dropped 2 bases, with 15 bases sitting between them. The CDR3 is CASSLPDYPQETQYF. DNA for the CDR3: TGTGCCAGCAGTCTCCCGGACTACCCACAAGAGACCCAGTACTTC.

The V call is TRBV30, the J call TRBJ1-2, with TRBD1 matching over 9 bases. Trimming cost V 0 bases and J 8 bases; bases outside gene matches: 7. The CDR3 spans 14 residues. The germline CDR1 and CDR2 sequences are GTSNPN and SVGIG (reference sequence). In nucleotides, the CDR3 is TGTGCCTGGAGTGTACAGGGGACAGGGTGGGGCTACACCTTC. It encodes CAWSVQGTGWGYTF.

The chain joins TRBV19 to TRBJ1-2; TRBD1 matches 8 bases. With V trimmed by 4 bases and J by 2 bases, 6 bases remained unmatched. The CDR3 sequence is 15 residues long. Germline loops: CDR1 LNHDA, CDR2 SQIVND (reference sequence). CDR3 DNA: TGTGCCAGTAGTACAGGACAGGGTCTCAACTATGGCTACACCTTC. Amino acid sequence: CASSTGQGLNYGYTF. Together with reference TRBV19 and TRBJ1-2, the CDR3 gives the full variable domain: DGGITQSPKYLFRKEGQNVTLSCEQNLNHDAMYWYRQDPGQGLRLIYYSQIVNDFQKGDIAEGYSVSREKKESFPLTVTSAQKNPTAFYLCASSTGQGLNYGYTFGSGTRLTVV.

V usage is TRBV19 and J usage is TRBJ2-1; 7 bases are shared with TRBD1. CDR1 and CDR2 (germline): LNHDA, SQIVND (reference sequence). The CDR3 runs to 15 residues. J was trimmed by 3 bases and V by 1 base; bases with no gene match: 3. The CDR3 region is CASSIAGTVYNEQFF. DNA of the CDR3: TGTGCCAGTAGTATAGCCGGGACAGTCTACAATGAGCAGTTCTTC.